The rows below give T cell receptor beta chains drawn from one sample of a study of tumor-infiltrating lymphocytes in localized non-small cell lung cancer. TCRdb keeps only in-frame clones here, not all; method: immunoSEQ multiplex PCR. The sample shows around 13,000 clones, around 85% of them seen only once. The sample comprised uninvolved lung tissue not adjacent to the tumor. All receptors come from a human donor with non-small cell lung cancer. The CDR3 runs from the conserved cysteine through the conserved F or W. A D gene is named only where the DNA matches it firmly. The size field is filled for only some rows; it gives once, few, many or a size class.

clone size	J gene	V gene	D gene	CDR3 protein	CDR3 DNA
once	TRBJ1-1	TRBV9	TRBD1	CASSAPTGDEAFF	TGTGCCAGCAGCGCACCAACAGGGGATGAAGCTTTCTTT
-	TRBJ2-4	TRBV19	-	CASSITGAKNIQYF	TGTGCCAGTAGTATTACGGGAGCCAAAAACATTCAGTACTTC
-	TRBJ2-7	TRBV4-1	TRBD1	CASSQVETGTEMYEQYF	TGCGCCAGCAGCCAAGTAGAAACCGGGACAGAGATGTACGAGCAGTACTTC
-	TRBJ2-3	TRBV6-1	-	CASSEGGRVRGYTDTQYF	TGTGCCAGCAGTGAAGGAGGACGCGTCAGGGGCTACACAGATACGCAGTATTTT
-	TRBJ2-3	TRBV10-3	-	CAISDGFDTQYF	TGTGCCATCAGTGATGGTTTCGATACGCAGTATTTT
once	TRBJ2-7	TRBV21-1	-	CASSRRDCKVF	TGTGCCAGCAGCAGACGGGACTGTAAGGTTTTC
-	TRBJ2-7	TRBV7-2	TRBD2	CASSPGLAVSSYEQYF	TGTGCCAGCAGCCCCGGACTAGCGGTTAGCTCCTACGAGCAGTACTTC
-	TRBJ1-5	TRBV7-8	TRBD1	CASSTQGARGNQPQHF	TGTGCCAGCAGCACGCAGGGGGCGCGGGGCAATCAGCCCCAGCATTTT
-	TRBJ1-4	TRBV29-1	-	CSVEVGGYTANEKLFF	TGCAGCGTTGAAGTCGGGGGATACACGGCTAATGAAAAACTGTTTTTT
-	TRBJ2-2	TRBV19	-	CASSIVKAGELFF	TGTGCCAGTAGTATAGTAAAGGCCGGGGAGCTGTTTTTT
-	TRBJ2-7	TRBV7-2	-	CASSSPGILSYEQYF	TGTGCCAGCAGCTCCCCCGGGATCCTGTCCTACGAGCAGTACTTC
-	TRBJ1-2	TRBV5-1	-	CASSLEAVYYGYTF	TGCGCCAGCAGCTTGGAGGCAGTCTACTATGGCTACACCTTC
once	TRBJ1-6	TRBV4-1	-	CASSQGLARGYNSPLHF	TGCGCCAGCAGCCAAGGTCTGGCCAGGGGTTATAATTCACCCCTCCACTTT
few	TRBJ1-1	TRBV30	-	CAWSWAGLTEAFF	TGTGCCTGGAGTTGGGCAGGGCTAACTGAAGCTTTCTTT
-	TRBJ1-3	TRBV5-5	TRBD1	CASSKTGTGLPDGNTIYF	TGTGCCAGCAGCAAAACCGGGACAGGATTACCAGACGGAAACACCATATATTTT
-	TRBJ2-2	TRBV10-3	-	CAIRRHANTGELFF	TGTGCCATCAGGAGACACGCGAACACCGGGGAGCTGTTTTTT
-	TRBJ1-1	TRBV7-9	-	CASSLAMGQPEAFF	TGTGCCAGCAGCTTAGCGATGGGGCAGCCTGAAGCTTTCTTT
-	TRBJ2-1	TRBV2	-	CASSALLDNEQFF	TGTGCCAGCAGTGCTCTACTAGATAATGAGCAGTTCTTC
-	TRBJ2-5	TRBV5-4	TRBD2	CASSRGGSGTQYF	TGTGCCAGCAGCCGGGGGGGTAGTGGGACCCAGTACTTC
once	TRBJ1-2	TRBV25-1	-	CASSGQSLGGYTF	TGTGCCAGCAGTGGGCAGTCTCTGGGGGGCTACACCTTC
-	TRBJ1-2	TRBV6-1	TRBD1	CASISGQGADYGYTF	TGTGCCAGCATTTCGGGACAGGGGGCAGACTATGGCTACACCTTC
once	TRBJ1-3	TRBV18	-	CASFRFRQGAGNTIYF	TGTGCCAGCTTCAGATTTCGGCAGGGAGCTGGAAACACCATATATTTT
once	TRBJ1-1	TRBV29-1	-	CSVGLRGDTEAFF	TGCAGCGTAGGCCTGCGGGGGGACACTGAAGCTTTCTTT
-	TRBJ1-2	TRBV5-4	-	CASSPGDFIPGGGYTF	TGTGCCAGCAGCCCGGGGGACTTTATACCGGGGGGAGGCTACACCTTC
few	TRBJ1-2	TRBV6-5	-	CASSSRDNYGYTF	TGTGCCAGTAGCTCCCGGGACAACTATGGCTACACCTTC
few	TRBJ2-1	TRBV19	TRBD2	CASSIAGGPYNEQFF	TGTGCCAGTAGTATAGCGGGAGGGCCATACAATGAGCAGTTCTTC
once	TRBJ2-1	TRBV2	-	CAGNAGAHNEQFF	TGTGCCGGAAACGCGGGGGCCCACAATGAGCAGTTCTTC
-	TRBJ1-1	TRBV29-1	-	CSVEVLQGATEAFF	TGCAGCGTTGAAGTATTACAGGGAGCCACTGAAGCTTTCTTT
-	TRBJ2-4	TRBV11-2	-	CASSQRGNSAKNIQYF	TGTGCCAGCAGCCAAAGGGGGAACTCAGCCAAAAACATTCAGTACTTC
once	TRBJ2-1	TRBV15	-	CATSRGESSYNEQFF	TGTGCCACCAGCAGAGGAGAGAGCTCCTACAATGAGCAGTTCTTC
-	TRBJ2-3	TRBV30	-	CACRALTDTQYF	TGTGCCTGCCGAGCCCTAACAGATACGCAGTATTTT
-	TRBJ1-4	TRBV30	-	CAWSWTSTNEKLFF	TGTGCCTGGAGCTGGACATCAACTAATGAAAAACTGTTTTTT
-	TRBJ2-3	TRBV5-1	TRBD2	CASSMRTSGSTDTQYF	TGCGCCAGCAGCATGAGAACTAGCGGAAGCACAGATACGCAGTATTTT
-	TRBJ2-7	TRBV30	-	CAWNDLYEQYF	TGTGCCTGGAATGACCTCTACGAGCAGTACTTC
-	TRBJ2-3	TRBV2	-	CASSTTDTQYF	TGTGCCAGCAGCACCACAGATACGCAGTATTTT
once	TRBJ2-5	TRBV6-6	TRBD2	CASSQGNLAGRETQYF	TGTGCCAGCAGTCAAGGAAATTTAGCGGGACGGGAGACCCAGTACTTC
-	TRBJ2-6	TRBV28	-	CASSSGDPSGANVLTF	TGTGCCAGCAGTTCAGGGGACCCCTCTGGGGCCAACGTCCTGACTTTC
-	TRBJ1-2	TRBV27	TRBD1	CASSLSAGQGYTF	TGTGCCAGCAGTTTATCAGCGGGACAGGGCTACACCTTC
-	TRBJ1-5	TRBV19	-	CASSPGVGQPQHF	TGTGCCAGCTCCCCAGGGGTGGGCCAGCCCCAGCATTTT
-	TRBJ2-3	TRBV5-1	TRBD2	CASSGGLAGARTDTQYF	TGCGCCAGCAGCGGGGGACTAGCGGGGGCCCGCACAGATACGCAGTATTTT
-	TRBJ2-7	TRBV11-2	-	CASSPTGMEQYF	TGTGCCAGCAGCCCTACGGGGATGGAGCAGTACTTC
few	TRBJ2-5	TRBV14	TRBD1	CASSPHRGIETQYF	TGTGCCAGCAGCCCCCACAGGGGGATAGAGACCCAGTACTTC
-	TRBJ2-7	TRBV6-6	-	CASSTTGPHEQYF	TGTGCCAGCAGTACAACAGGGCCCCACGAGCAGTACTTC
-	TRBJ1-3	TRBV5-1	TRBD1	CASSPETGLTGGAKGNTIYF	TGCGCCAGCAGCCCCGAAACAGGGTTGACAGGGGGCGCGAAGGGAAACACCATATATTTT
-	TRBJ1-2	TRBV5-1	TRBD1	CASSGGQGNYGYTF	TGCGCCAGCAGCGGAGGACAGGGGAACTATGGCTACACCTTC
once	TRBJ1-2	TRBV7-2	TRBD1	CASSKDRGRDTF	TGTGCCAGCAGCAAAGACAGGGGCAGAGACACCTTC
-	TRBJ2-6	TRBV2	-	CASSERRQGANVLTF	TGTGCCAGCAGTGAGCGGCGACAGGGGGCCAACGTCCTGACTTTC
-	TRBJ1-2	TRBV28	TRBD1	CASGQVDSYTF	TGTGCCAGTGGACAGGTGGACAGCTACACCTTC
-	TRBJ2-3	TRBV5-1	-	CASSPMVGGTQYF	TGCGCCAGCAGCCCCATGGTCGGGGGTACGCAGTATTTT
-	TRBJ1-1	TRBV19	TRBD1	CASSGSDRGSTEAFF	TGTGCCAGTAGTGGGTCGGACAGGGGGAGCACTGAAGCTTTCTTT
-	TRBJ2-7	TRBV18	TRBD2	CASSPGLAPTYEQYF	TGTGCCAGCTCTCCCGGACTAGCGCCAACCTACGAGCAGTACTTC
-	TRBJ2-5	TRBV5-4	-	CASANQLTSGETQYF	TGTGCCAGCGCTAACCAATTGACGTCGGGAGAGACCCAGTACTTC